The 12 T cell receptor beta chains in this list originate from one sample, sequenced in a study of blood T cell repertoires in COVID-19. Profiling relied on immunoSEQ multiplex PCR, and the TCRdb table lists in-frame clones only, not all of them. The sample includes 20,000 or so clones, 70% to 90% seen only once; the top ten take around 6%. Sequenced material: peripheral blood. Every receptor here comes from a human donor in a cohort sampled during active COVID-19.

This clone came up once. V gene TRBV6-5 combines with J gene TRBJ1-2, with D perhaps TRBD1 (6 bases). V lost 7 bases to trimming and J lost 0 bases, with 15 bases between them. There are 15 residues in the CDR3. Germline loops: CDR1 MNHEY, CDR2 SVGAGI. The CDR3 DNA reads as TGTGCCAGCAAACAACGGGACACCGCTAACTATGGCTACACCTTC. This gives the protein CASKQRDTANYGYTF.

Note on this clone: At one boundary the junction diverges from the germline segment, which might be a read error. The CDR3 DNA is TGCGCCAGCAGCCTTGCTCCGGACAACTACGATCAGTACTTC. It yields the protein CASSLAPDNYDQYF. The chain joins TRBV4-1 to TRBJ2-7; maybe TRBD1 (5 bases). Germline loops: CDR1 MGHRA, CDR2 YSYEKL. CDR3 length equals 14 residues.

This chain links TRBV5-5 with TRBJ1-1; 10 bases line up with TRBD1. The CDR3 consists of 16 residues. The trim removed 4 bases at V and 0 bases at J, leaving 6 bases unmatched. Germline CDR1 is SGHKS and CDR2 is YYEKEE (reference sequence). The CDR3, as DNA: TGTGCCAGCAGCCCCGGAGACAGGGGGCTGAACACTGAAGCTTTCTTT. The encoded protein is CASSPGDRGLNTEAFF.

The V and J genes are TRBV7-2 and TRBJ2-7; 9 nucleotides agree with TRBD2. CDR3 size: 15 residues. V shed 5 bases, J shed 0 bases, and the junction held 5 bases outside the gene matches. The germline V gene encodes CDR1 SGHTA and CDR2 FQGNSA. The DNA of the CDR3 is TGTGCCAGCAGCAAAGCGGGAGGTACCTCCTACGAGCAGTACTTC. This sequence encodes CASSKAGGTSYEQYF.

About this clone itself: The germline gene is not matched at one end of the junction; a read error may be the cause. CDR3 bases: TGTGCCAGCAGCCACGGGGAGGGAACAGCCCATTTT. It translates to CASSHGEGTAHF. The chain recombines TRBV7-9 with TRBJ1-3; D remains ambiguous. The CDR3 is made up of 12 amino acids. Germline lookup yields CDR1 SEHNR and CDR2 FQNEAQ (reference sequence).

The rearrangement uses TRBV7-8 and TRBJ2-6; D uncertain. CDR1 is SGHVS and CDR2 is FQNEAQ in the germline V gene. The V end lost 5 bases, the J end lost 0 bases, and 5 bases lay between the germline ends. The CDR3 is 14 residues long. In nucleotides, the CDR3 is TGTGCCAGCAGCGTCAGCTCTGGGGCCAACGTCCTGACTTTC. As protein: CASSVSSGANVLTF.

This chain uses TRBV28 with TRBJ2-7, with TRBD1 identical over 8 bases. V was clipped by 5 bases and J by 2 bases; unmatched bases: 11. CDR1 is MDHEN, CDR2 SYDVKM, per germline. The CDR3 contains 16 residues. The CDR3 sequence: CASSPPGQGAAYEQYF. The CDR3 DNA reads TGTGCCAGCAGTCCCCCGGGGCAGGGGGCCGCCTACGAGCAGTACTTC.

The chain employs TRBV28 and TRBJ2-1; a weak D match, TRBD1 (6 bases). The length of the CDR3 is 14 residues. CDR1 and CDR2 from the germline V gene are MDHEN and SYDVKM. Deletions cut 4 bases from V and 6 bases from J, with 13 bases between. Here the CDR3 reads CASSSRGPRNEQFF. In DNA, the CDR3 is TGTGCCAGCAGTTCCAGGGGACCCCGCAATGAGCAGTTCTTC.

The chain uses TRBV27 and TRBJ2-7, with TRBD2 identical over 13 bases. The CDR3 consists of 15 residues. Germline V gene sequence: CDR1 MNHEY, CDR2 SMNVEV (reference sequence). The ends lost 2 bases at V and 2 bases at J; junction bases unmatched: 0. CDR3 DNA: TGTGCCAGCAGTTTAGGGACTAGCGGGGCCTACGAGCAGTACTTC. Translation: CASSLGTSGAYEQYF.

This chain links TRBV2 with TRBJ1-4; D might be TRBD1 (6 bases). The CDR3 is 13 residues long. Trimming removed 7 bases at V and 7 bases at J, with 13 bases between. The germline V gene encodes CDR1 SNHLY and CDR2 FYNNEI. The CDR3 is CASTRDISEKLFF. The CDR3 nucleotides read TGTGCCAGCACCAGGGACATATCTGAAAAACTGTTTTTT.

The chain has TRBV19 and TRBJ1-1; 7 bases map to TRBD1. The CDR3 runs 15 residues. From germline, CDR1 is LNHDA and CDR2 SQIVND (reference sequence). The V segment lost 3 bases and the J segment 1 base; nucleotides outside the gene matches: 5. CDR3 protein: CASSIPYRGNTEAFF. For the CDR3, the DNA is TGTGCCAGTAGTATCCCGTACAGGGGGAACACTGAAGCTTTCTTT.

V usage is TRBV27 and J usage is TRBJ1-2, with TRBD1 as a possible D gene (6 bases). From germline, CDR1 is MNHEY and CDR2 SMNVEV (reference sequence). This CDR3 spans 15 amino acids. Trimming cost V 0 bases and J 7 bases, with 15 bases left between them. The CDR3 nucleotides read TGTGCCAGCAGTTTATCGAGAGCGGGGGCCGGTGGCTACACCTTC. Amino acid sequence: CASSLSRAGAGGYTF.